Sequencing of this T cell receptor (beta chain) was carried out in a study of shared clonotypes between healthy human individuals (dated by TCRdb to about 2020). About the full investigation: The cohort included three men and a couple of women between 18 and 49 years of age. For each donor, CD4 naive and CD4 memory were each given three plates, CD8 naive was given two plates, and CD8 memory was given one plate. To estimate repertoire size and how much clonotypes are shared between individuals, the study performed deep sequencing of blood TCR repertoires from 4 to 6 healthy adults. Different laboratories and diverse techniques were used to prepare libraries and sequence TCR repertoires, to increase sequencing depth and limit assay-specific biases. Per donor, leukapheresis produced somewhere between about 0.94 and 9.5 billion PBMCs. Results the study describes overall, beyond this receptor: Estimated clonotype richness was generally larger for naive than for memory subsets. Pairwise subsampling indicated that sequencing depth was expected to affect the degree of clonotype sharing among donors. Compared with non-shared clonotypes, the clonotypes found in all four sorted-subset donors had higher generation probabilities. The small number of donors limited the genetic and exposure-history diversity represented. Only blood was sampled, and tissue TCR repertoires likely differ from those in blood. Rarefaction of sorted-subset datasets indicated incomplete sequencing despite the large sequencing depth. When several donors were compared, the shared fraction of clonotypes was about 5% for naive CD4, about 4% for naive CD8, 2% to 2.5% for memory CD4, and roughly 0.4% for memory CD8.

Donors were healthy HIV-negative adults with no recently reported acute infections or vaccinations. Only Caucasian adults living in Nashville, Tennessee, USA were represented among the donors. CD4+ T cells were enriched by magnetic negative selection, after which naive cells were positively selected on CD45RA and the negative fraction was taken as the memory subset. Blood was collected by leukapheresis, and PBMCs were isolated by Ficoll-Histopaque density gradient centrifugation and then cryopreserved in liquid nitrogen vapor phase. Purity and quantity of every magnetically sorted T cell population were checked by analytical flow cytometry. Each sorted fraction had its genomic DNA isolated and then quantified by UV absorbance on a Nanodrop 2000c. Using the deep immunoSEQ assay, multiplex PCR amplified TCR CDR3 regions from genomic DNA. Extracted genomic DNA from each cell subset was spread evenly across all wells of several immunoSEQ 96-well plates, with each plate serving as a replicate. Each replicate PCR for sorted subsets received roughly 200 ng genomic DNA, equal to tens of thousands of T cell genomes. The purified libraries were quantified using a Qubit 3.0 fluorometer, sized with a Bioanalyzer 2100, and then quantified again using the KAPA Library Quantification kit. Every immunoSEQ 96-well plate was sequenced on a separate single-read 150-cycle Illumina NextSeq 550 flow cell. In the paper's pipeline: Because the immunoSEQ output held only junctional sequences and lacked quality scores, the filtering could not match the filtering applied to full-length reads. Sequences were annotated with PyIR, a Python wrapper for IgBLAST v1.9, using IMGT germline references to assign V/J genes and CDR3. Reads with weak V/J assignments (E-value above 1e-6), missing CDR3, stop codons, out-of-frame junctions, or ambiguous translated residues were removed. V3J clonotypes were defined as sequences sharing an identical inferred V gene, J gene, and CDR3 amino acid sequence. Percentage overlap between repertoires was calculated by dividing the number of shared unique clonotypes by the size of the smaller repertoire. Three approaches were used to assess repertoire richness: RTK rarefaction, the Chao1 estimator, and Recon v2.1 estimates of unobserved clonotypes. Generation probabilities for all TCRbeta clonotypes obtained by the gDNA method from a handful of donors were computed using OLGA. In its TCRdb copy, this immuneACCESS table keeps in-frame sequences only and misses some clones. Where compared with another copy, unresolved V genes explain less than half of these, and the others have no known cause. The D gene and trimming were derived from the DNA, and the V and J assignments and clone size from that table. The sample table shows some 350,000 clones, and approximately 79% are seen once. The top ten hold about a tenth of the sample.

Note on this clone: The antigen it recognizes is unknown. No base quality values were provided; no much bigger clone lies one nucleotide off.

CDR1 MDHEN and CDR2 SYDVKM were looked up in the germline V gene. V drops 1 base and J drops 2 bases, leaving 12 bases in between. The CDR3 runs 16 amino acids, cysteine and phenylalanine included. Only the CDR3 DNA stays, 48 bases, in frame from base 1. The source is a man younger than 40 in good health. Sequenced input: memory CD4+ T cells sorted from blood. In the paper's terms, the cell subset or site label means: CD45RA-negative fraction. This chain joins TRBV28 to TRBJ2-1, with TRBD2 perhaps the D gene, on 5 matching bases. The CDR3 here reads CASSLFARRTYNEQFF. The sequence in DNA is TGTGCCAGCAGTTTATTTGCGCGGAGGACCTACAATGAGCAGTTCTTC.